One sample yielded the 19 T cell receptor beta chains listed below, sequenced in a study of tumor-infiltrating lymphocytes in primary liver carcinoma. Unsorted bulk tissue, roughly 19-34 mg of it, served as the source for co-extraction of RNA and DNA. The researchers produced TCR beta cDNA from around 500 ng total RNA with a constant-region primer. ARM-PCR was slightly modified, and three nested multiplex PCR rounds with it gave rise to the TCR beta libraries. The first two PCR rounds used TRBV1-TRBV30 primers with a Cbeta primer, roughly 10 cycles each. TCRdb re-derived calls from the multiplex PCR reads in MiXCR, one entry per CDR3 protein. Seen here are about 110,000 distinct CDR3 sequences, 82% observed once, and the top ten hold approximately 18%. The source material was liver tumor tissue from sampling region 3. The subset: tumor region T3, left-lateral pole. The receptors were gathered from a man in his forties with primary liver carcinoma and hepatitis B virus infection.

Concerning this clonotype itself: Here the CDR3 omits its conserved ending phenylalanine or tryptophan, so a read error is the likely source. The rearrangement links TRBV4-3 to TRBJ1-4, with 8 bases lining up with TRBD1. The CDR3 runs 19 residues. Germline loops: CDR1 LGHNA, CDR2 YSLEER. The CDR3 nucleotides read TGCACCAGCAGCCGAGTGTATGGCAGGGGGCGCGAAACTAATGAAAAACTGTTTTGT. It translates to CTSSRVYGRGRETNEKLFC.

For this clonotype: No conserved phenylalanine or tryptophan is present at the end of the CDR3, so a read error is the likely explanation. The V gene is TRBV6-1, the J gene TRBJ1-2; D gene uncertain. This CDR3 contains 13 residues. CDR1 and CDR2 (germline): MNHNS, SASEGT. The CDR3 nucleotides read TGTGCCAGAAGTGAAGTTCCAAACTATGACTACACCCTC. Protein sequence: CARSEVPNYDYTL.

This clonotype was recorded only once. At one end, the junction sequence differs from germline, possibly due to a read error. In nucleotides, the CDR3 is TGTGCCAGCAGTTACCAATTGGGCAATGAGCAGTCTTTC. This gives the protein CASSYQLGNEQSF. This chain connects TRBV6-2 or TRBV6-3 to TRBJ2-1, with D unresolved. Germline V gene lookup returns CDR1 MNHEY and CDR2 SVGEGT. The CDR3 has 13 residues.

A remark on this clonotype: A much larger clone differs from this one at a single base, so this may be a read error. The rearrangement joins TRBV5-1 to TRBJ2-3, with unresolved D. The CDR3 is made up of 13 amino acids. Germline V lookup: CDR1 SGHRS, CDR2 YFSETQ. The chain's CDR3 is CAGSSYITDTQYF. The CDR3 DNA reads TGCGCCGGCAGCTCATACATAACAGATACGCAGTATTTT.

The chain is built from TRBV7-8 and TRBJ2-3; possible D gene TRBD2, 5 bases. Germline assignment: CDR1 SGHVS and CDR2 FQNEAQ. V was pared by 5 bases and J by 12 bases, with 24 bases between. This CDR3 is 15 amino acids long. CDR3: CASSPLLESTDIQYF. CDR3 bases: TGTGCCAGCAGCCCCCTACTAGAAAGCACAGATATTCAGTATTTT.

The chain couples TRBV10-3 to TRBJ2-1, with TRBD2 matching 7 bases. Losses at the gene ends were 8 bases for V and 1 base for J; bases not matched to a gene: 8. This CDR3 is 15 amino acids long. CDR1 is ENHRY and CDR2 is SYGVKD in the germline V gene. The CDR3 is CAIYHGLESYNEQFF. The CDR3 DNA follows: TGTGCCATCTACCATGGACTAGAATCCTACAATGAGCAGTTCTTC.

As regards this clonotype: The conserved phenylalanine or tryptophan is not found at the CDR3 terminus, so this likely reflects a read error. The J gene is TRBJ2-1, the V gene TRBV11-1; D is possibly TRBD2 (5 bases). CDR1 and CDR2 from the germline V gene are SGHAT and FQDESV (reference sequence). The CDR3 is 15 residues long. Trimming took 3 bases from V and 5 from J, leaving 14 bases between them. The CDR3: CASSFQVALDNEQFL. The CDR3 bases are TGTGCCAGCAGCTTCCAGGTAGCGCTGGACAATGAGCAGTTCTTA.

The J gene is TRBJ1-2, the V gene TRBV4-2, with D hard to call. This CDR3 has 16 amino acids. Per the germline V gene, CDR1 is LGHNA and CDR2 is YNFKEQ. CDR3 sequence reads: CTNSQDPSAGNYGYTF. CDR3 DNA sequence: TGTACCAACAGCCAAGACCCTTCTGCGGGTAACTATGGCTACACCTTC.

For this clonotype: The junction does not match germline at one end; this may be a read error. The gene calls are TRBV11-2 and TRBJ1-2; D is uncertain. Looked up from germline, CDR1 is SGHAT and CDR2 is FQNNGV. The CDR3 totals 16 residues. CDR3 region: CTSSSDSVAYTRGYTF. CDR3 nucleotide sequence: TGTACCAGCAGCTCAGATTCGGTAGCCTATACTCGAGGCTACACCTTC.

As to this clonotype: Sequence at one end of the junction differs from germline and may be a read error. V is TRBV4-1 and J is TRBJ1-2, with D possibly TRBD1 on 5 matching bases. The germline gives CDR1 MGHRA, CDR2 YSYEKL. The CDR3 is 14 amino acids. CDR3 nucleotide sequence: TGCGCCAGCGGCCAATCTCAGGGATTCTATGGCTGCACCTTC. This codes for CASGQSQGFYGCTF.

The chain joins TRBV5-4 to TRBJ2-1; 7 bases are shared with TRBD1. CDR3 length equals 14 residues. Germline CDR1 reads SGHNT; CDR2 reads YYREEE (reference sequence). J was trimmed by 12 bases and V by 5 bases; bases with no gene match: 14. CDR3 nucleotide sequence: TGTGCCAGCAGGATGGACAGGCAGTACAACGTGCAGTTCTTC. Protein product: CASRMDRQYNVQFF.

A remark on this clonotype: A single base separates this from a much larger clone, so it may be a read error. V is TRBV24-1 and J is TRBJ1-2, with D uncertain. CDR3 length equals 11 residues. Germline V lookup: CDR1 KGHDR, CDR2 SFDVKD. The CDR3 loop reads CATSDGVSYNF. The CDR3 region has the DNA TGTGCCACCAGTGATGGAGTAAGCTACAACTTC.

This clonotype was seen a single time. The junction departs from the called germline gene at one end, perhaps through a read error. The genes are TRBV11-2 and TRBJ1-5, with a tentative D call TRBD1 (6 bases). CDR1 and CDR2 from the germline V gene are SGHAT and FQNNGV. The CDR3 runs to 17 residues. The CDR3: CASNLVGVTGSDQPQDF. CDR3 coding DNA: TGTGCCAGCAACTTAGTAGGGGTAACAGGGAGCGATCAGCCCCAGGATTTT.

This chain joins TRBV4-1 and TRBJ2-7; a weak D match, TRBD2 (5 bases). Trimming left V 4 bases short and J 0 bases short, with 16 bases between. The germline V gene encodes CDR1 MGHRA and CDR2 YSYEKL. This CDR3 is built from 16 residues. CDR3 region: CASSRGGTVISYEQYF. CDR3 nucleotide sequence: TGCGCCAGCAGCCGTGGAGGAACAGTTATCTCCTACGAGCAGTACTTC.

A remark on this clonotype: At one end the junction does not follow the germline gene, possibly because of a read error. The rearrangement links TRBV12-3 or TRBV12-4 to TRBJ2-5, with 7 bases fitting TRBD1. This CDR3 comprises 14 residues. The DNA for the CDR3 is TGTGCCTGCGCTCAGGGACAGTCCCAAGAGGCCCAGAACTTC. It translates to CACAQGQSQEAQNF.

J is TRBJ2-1 and V is TRBV12-3 or TRBV12-4; D is perhaps TRBD1 (5 bases). V lost 6 bases and J lost 4, with 13 bases in between. The CDR3 totals 14 residues. Here the CDR3 reads CASRQVAGYNEQFF. The DNA of the CDR3 is TGTGCCAGCAGACAAGTGGCAGGGTACAATGAGCAGTTCTTC.

As concerns this clonotype: One end of the junction varies from germline; a read error may be responsible. CDR3 region: CTSRPLARSQETQYF. In DNA, the CDR3 is TGTACCAGCAGGCCACTAGCGAGGAGCCAAGAGACCCAGTACTTC. V gene TRBV12-3 or TRBV12-4 combines with J gene TRBJ2-5; 7 positions match TRBD2. The CDR3 length is 15 residues.

This clonotype showed up just once. As the CDR3 is not closed by the conserved phenylalanine or tryptophan, this likely results from a read error. The chain couples TRBV6-5 to TRBJ1-1, with 9 bases fitting TRBD1. Germline-derived CDR1 and CDR2 are MNHEY and SVGAGI. This CDR3 has 14 amino acids. The CDR3 bases are TGTACCAGCAGTTCGCGGGACAGGGTCACTAAAGCTTTCCTT. It specifies CTSSSRDRVTKAFL.

Comment on this clonotype: Relative to the germline gene, one junction end is altered; a read error may explain this. The gene calls are TRBV11-3 and TRBJ2-1; no firm D call. Germline CDR1 reads SGHNT; CDR2 reads YENEEA. The CDR3 loop spans 14 amino acids. The CDR3 DNA sequence: TGTGCCATCAGCTTAGGAGTCAGCAGCAATGAGCAGTTCTTC. Protein: CAISLGVSSNEQFF.